This TCR beta chain was sequenced during a study of molecular identifiers for immune sequencing clone quantification (dated by TCRdb to the late 2010s). With regard to the full study: For a replicate experiment, the RNA from either about 20,000 or 100,000 naive CD8 T cells was divided into five aliquots, and four of those aliquots went on to sequencing. The study was a methods study using CD8 T cells to benchmark molecular-identifier clustering-based TCR repertoire sequencing (MIDCIRS) and TCR RNA copy counting. Paper-wide results and their limitations: The sizes of highly expanded clones could end up underestimated when identical TCR molecules share a barcode. When barcode sub-clustering was not used, chimeric consensus sequences inflated TCR diversity, with chimeras reaching as high as 47%. Spiked-in Jurkat TCR RNA (around 9 copies' worth), which is not part of the donor repertoire, was contained in the naive libraries. Even against a background of roughly 1 million naive CD8 T cells, spiked-in Jurkat TCR RNA amounting to a single cell's worth was reported to be detectable. Modeling indicated approximately 3 TCR RNA copies recovered per cell, compared with about 10 by digital PCR, which implies a capture efficiency of approximately 30%. Clones above 20 RNA copies held over 97% of molecules in CMV-specific effector cells but under 1% in naive cells.

Libraries of naive CD8 T cells were generated from roughly 20,000 to 1,000,000 sorted cells, with 10%, 30% or 50% of the purified RNA used. Naive CD8 T cells were FACS-sorted as CD8+CD4-CCR7+CD45RA+ on a BD FACSAria II into RLT Plus buffer. To test detection sensitivity, Jurkat RNA equal to ten TCR copies was added to samples of about 18,000-1,100,000 naive CD8 T cells. CD8 T cells were enriched using RosetteSep CD8+ T Cell Enrichment Cocktail and Ficoll-Paque, and the enriched cells then underwent ACK red cell lysis. From a lookup of the germline V gene (reference sequence), CDR1 and CDR2 are SEHNR and FQNEAQ. The V end gives up 1 base and the J end 0 bases, leaving 0 bases in the junction not matched to a gene. Including cysteine and phenylalanine, the CDR3 has 15 amino acids. The only DNA kept is the CDR3, 45 bases in frame from the first base. This clonotype was seen many times. It has no known antigen specificity. No much larger clone is present one base from it, and per-base qualities are unavailable.

Library generation was performed with PCR. Instrument used: Illumina HiSeq 4000. Bulk TCR libraries were prepared as previously described, using TCR primers listed in Table S5. The Qiagen AllPrep DNA/RNA kit was used to purify total RNA. Before analysis, reads from multiple sequencing runs of one library were combined. From the authors' description of their analysis: Reads were retained only if their TCR constant sequence matched exactly, and those retained reads were trimmed to 150 nt and grouped according to their 12-nt molecular barcodes. Reads within each barcode group were sub-clustered using a 15% Levenshtein threshold, and quality-weighted consensus sequences were constructed for each RNA molecule. Non-functional sequences were excluded, and lower-count sequences lying one edit away from another sequence were also excluded. Barcode sub-clusters with fewer than 20% of the maximum read count were removed, based on fitting two negative binomial distributions. The raw public data were reprocessed by TCRdb itself: fastp quality trimming at Q25, MiXCR clonotype calling, in-frame beta chains only. Rows merge per CDR3 protein into single entries with the most common DNA and genes. TCRdb, not the authors, supplied the V and J calls. This sample is represented by 35,000 to 40,000 distinct CDR3 sequences; 15% to 20% of them were singletons. Clones ranked in the top ten supply roughly 0.99% of the sample.

Recombination linked TRBV7-9 to TRBJ1-2; a stretch of 9 junction bases matches TRBD1. Sequenced input: naive CD8+ T cells from blood, with Jurkat cell RNA spiked in. Explained via the paper, the cell subset or site label denotes: FACS-sorted CD8+CD4-CCR7+CD45RA+ naive T cells. This clonotype originated in a human donor in good health. Some libraries in this study had Jurkat cell RNA spiked in. The CDR3: CASSLGDRANYGYTF. The nucleotide sequence is TGTGCCAGCAGCTTAGGGGACAGGGCTAACTATGGCTACACCTTC.